This T cell receptor (beta chain) was obtained from a study of somatic mutations in cytotoxic T cells in rheumatoid arthritis (dated by TCRdb to 2016 to 2017). As for the study more broadly: Patient peripheral blood (about 30 ml EDTA) was drawn right after diagnosis and before any treatment started. Median age was essentially the same in the patient group and the control group. A total of 65 rheumatoid arthritis patients and about 21 healthy controls underwent TCRB deep sequencing. Whether expanded CD8+ T-cell clones in untreated, newly diagnosed rheumatoid arthritis carry somatic mutations was the study question, and clonality was characterized with TCRB deep sequencing. Some V beta antibody-stained T-cell populations were flow-sorted on a FACSAria II or Sony SH800 at nearly 100% purity, and sorted V beta1+ cells also underwent TCRB sequencing. Broad study findings and their caveats: It was unknown which antigens the expanded CD8+ clones targeted, and their absence from virus-specific databases did not exclude viral specificity. An increase of CD8+ clonality with age was seen in patients (Spearman r ~ 0.49) but not in healthy controls. In about an eighth of the roughly 65 patients the largest CD8+ clone exceeded 20% of CD8+ cells, and several identical CD8+ TCRB sequences were shared between blood and synovial fluid. CD8+ T-cell clonality in rheumatoid arthritis patients was not significantly different from that in age-matched healthy controls. The slight TRBV07 underrepresentation in patients was not adjusted for multiple comparisons.

CD4+ and CD8+ cells were isolated by positive magnetic bead selection on an AutoMACS, and purity was checked by flow cytometry. A TCR V beta antibody panel was used in flow cytometry to screen first for clonal expansions, which were then characterized by TCRB deep sequencing of sorted CD8+ fractions. Ficoll-Paque PLUS density gradient separation was used to isolate peripheral blood mononuclear cells. DNA from CD4-enriched, CD8-enriched or PBMC samples was extracted using Nucleospin Tissue or Tissue XS kits and then quantified on a Qubit 2.0 fluorometer. This clone was counted once. No antigen is known for it. No base quality values were provided; no much bigger clone lies one nucleotide off. At the junction V is shortened by 5 bases and J by 5 bases; bases outside the gene matches: 7. The CDR3 sequence holds 14 residues, the cysteine and phenylalanine included. The only DNA kept is the CDR3, 42 bases in frame from the first base. CDR1 and CDR2, per the germline V gene, are SNHLY and FYNNEI.

Genomic DNA underwent TCRB CDR3 sequencing using the immunoSEQ assay. Processing in the source paper ran as follows. Patient CD8+ clones larger than 1% were compared against published virus-specific TCRB sequences, and only a few matched. Only productive TCRB rearrangements were included in the analyses. Clonality was calculated as a Shannon entropy-based productive clonality index, and a clone was defined by a unique TCRB CDR3 sequence. Repertoire overlap between two samples was calculated from the template counts of each clone relative to total templates per sample. V-gene usage from TCRB sequencing and V-gene usage measured by flow cytometry were correlated (Spearman r of under 0.7). Drawn from immuneACCESS, this table holds only the in-frame rearrangements with V and J called that TCRdb kept. Clones are partly lost; checked studies trace under half to an unresolved V gene and leave the rest unexplained. V, J and clone size were drawn from that table, and D and trimming were deduced from the DNA. This sample has 13,000 to 15,000 clones in its table, and 78% of those were observed once. The top ten clonotypes cover 6.5% to 7.5% of the sample.

Recombination linked TRBV2 to TRBJ2-5; 8 bases in the junction line up with TRBD2. The clonotype originates from an adult with rheumatoid arthritis. The specimen sequenced was CD8+ T cells sorted from blood. The bases read TGTGCCAGCAGTTGGGCGGGGGGAATTGAGACCCAGTACTTC. Translated, it reads CASSWAGGIETQYF.